The TCR beta chain described here comes from a study of PD-L1 blockade in urothelial cancer. Comment on this clone: Its cognate antigen is unknown.

The time point denotes: peripheral blood 6 weeks after treatment start. Germline V gene sequence: CDR1 MNHNY, CDR2 SVGAGI (reference sequence). The CDR3 loop spans 12 amino acids. V dropped 8 bases and J dropped 2; count of bases not matched to a gene: 1. Study-level results: It was durable-benefit patients whose tumor-associated blood clones expanded more at 3 weeks.

In each PCR, synthetic TCR analog templates were spiked in. TCRdb's table, derived via immunoSEQ multiplex PCR, lists solely in-frame clones and lacks some. The repertoire includes 60,000 to 80,000 clones, 88% of them detected once, and 10% to 12% sits in the top ten. V and J are TRBV6-6 and TRBJ2-7, with TRBD1 identical over 9 bases. The sequence came from a man in his sixties with urothelial cancer. Sequencing was performed on PBMCs, taken around atezolizumab (anti-PD-L1) treatment. The CDR3: CASGTGPYEQYF. Here the CDR3 DNA reads TGTGCCAGCGGGACAGGGCCCTACGAGCAGTACTTC.